The clone carrying this TCR beta chain was seen a few times. Its antigen remains unknown. This record comes from a study of T-cell memory formation after mild COVID-19. General study results and limits: A balance of CD4 and CD8 characterized clones contracting day 15 to 85, whereas later expanders leaned CD4+. Several responding clones turned up in pre-infection memory, indicating that cross-reactive memory may have taken part. Shrinking CD4+ clones were chiefly CM and EM; CD8+ ones were chiefly EMRA.

From 5'RACE with constant-segment primers came TCR alpha and TCR beta cDNA libraries that carried sample barcodes and UMIs. Each CDR3 protein gets one entry after TCRdb re-called the 5' RACE reads with MiXCR. The table has 200,000 to 250,000 distinct CDR3 sequences, approximately 9% seen once. Per the germline V gene, CDR1 is SEHNR and CDR2 is FQNEAQ (reference sequence). The CDR3 loop spans 16 amino acids. Trimming removed 6 bases from V and 3 bases from J; junction bases left unmatched: 9. The clonotype was recovered from a man younger than 35 who had mild COVID-19 (a few samples of this study predate the infection). Cell type and time point are not known. V is TRBV7-9 and J is TRBJ2-2; 8 nucleotides agree with TRBD1. Input material: PBMCs or a T cell subset sorted from them (not recorded which). CDR3 loop: CASRDSGTGYTGELFF. The CDR3 DNA reads TGTGCCAGCAGAGATTCCGGGACAGGTTACACCGGGGAGCTGTTTTTT. The full variable domain, its missing parts supplied by reference TRBV7-9 and TRBJ2-2, is DTGVSQNPRHKITKRGQNVTFRCDPISEHNRLYWYRQTLGQGPEFLTYFQNEAQLEKSRLLSDRFSAERPKGSFSTLEIQRTEQGDSAMYLCASRDSGTGYTGELFFGEGSRLTVL.